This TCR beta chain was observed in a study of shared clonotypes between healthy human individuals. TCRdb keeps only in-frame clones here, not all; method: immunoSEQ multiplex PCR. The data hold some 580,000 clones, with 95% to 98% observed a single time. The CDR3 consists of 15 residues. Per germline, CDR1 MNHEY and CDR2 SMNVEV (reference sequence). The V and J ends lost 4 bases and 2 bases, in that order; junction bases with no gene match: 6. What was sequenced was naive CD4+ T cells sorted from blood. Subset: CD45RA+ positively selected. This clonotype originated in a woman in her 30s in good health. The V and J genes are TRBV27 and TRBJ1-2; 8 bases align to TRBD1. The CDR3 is CASSSLTGANYGYTF. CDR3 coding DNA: TGTGCCAGCAGTTCCCTGACAGGGGCAAACTATGGCTACACCTTC.